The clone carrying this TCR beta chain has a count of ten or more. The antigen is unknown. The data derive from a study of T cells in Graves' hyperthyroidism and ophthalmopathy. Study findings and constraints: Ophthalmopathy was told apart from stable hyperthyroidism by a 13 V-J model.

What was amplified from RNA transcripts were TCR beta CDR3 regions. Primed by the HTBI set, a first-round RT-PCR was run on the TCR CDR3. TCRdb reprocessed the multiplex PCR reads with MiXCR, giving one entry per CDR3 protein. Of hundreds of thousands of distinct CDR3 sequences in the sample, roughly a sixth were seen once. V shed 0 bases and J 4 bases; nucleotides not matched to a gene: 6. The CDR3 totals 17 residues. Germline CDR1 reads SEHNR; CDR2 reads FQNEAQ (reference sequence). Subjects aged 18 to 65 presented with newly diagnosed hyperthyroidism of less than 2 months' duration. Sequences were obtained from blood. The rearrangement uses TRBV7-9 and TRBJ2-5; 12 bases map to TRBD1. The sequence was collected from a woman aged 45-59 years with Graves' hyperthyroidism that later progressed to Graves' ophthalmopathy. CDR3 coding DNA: TGTGCCAGCAGCTTAGCTGGGACAGGGGGCTATGGAGAGACCCAGTACTTC. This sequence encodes CASSLAGTGGYGETQYF.